This T cell receptor beta chain appears in the sequencing data of a study of technical replicates of blood from four donors. Measured with immunoSEQ multiplex PCR; TCRdb has only the in-frame clones, and not every one. This sample has 67,000 or so clones, with 95% to 96% found just once. The specimen sequenced was T cells isolated from PBMCs. This receptor was identified in a human donor in good health.

The CDR3 bases are TGCGCCAGCAGCTCTCGACAGGCCGAACGCTCCTACGAGCAGTACTTC. Protein product: CASSSRQAERSYEQYF. The gene calls are TRBV5-1 and TRBJ2-7; TRBD1 might be the D (6 bases). From germline, CDR1 is SGHRS and CDR2 YFSETQ. This CDR3 has 16 residues. Between the trimmed V and J ends, which lost 3 bases and 0 bases, there was a span of 16 bases.